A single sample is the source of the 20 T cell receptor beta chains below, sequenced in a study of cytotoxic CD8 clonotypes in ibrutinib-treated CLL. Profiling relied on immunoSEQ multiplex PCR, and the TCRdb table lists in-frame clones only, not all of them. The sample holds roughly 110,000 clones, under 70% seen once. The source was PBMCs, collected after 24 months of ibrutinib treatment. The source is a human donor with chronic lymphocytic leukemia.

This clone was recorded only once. Here the CDR3 DNA reads TGCAGCTTCATGGGGGACAGGTACTATAGCAATCAGCCCCAGCATTTT. Its protein product is CSFMGDRYYSNQPQHF. V usage is TRBV29-1 and J usage is TRBJ1-5; 8 nucleotides align to TRBD1. Trimming at V came to 8 bases and at J to 0 bases, leaving 12 bases not matched to a gene. Germline CDR1 and CDR2: SQVTM and ANQGSEA. The CDR3 length is 16 residues. The full variable domain, with the rest looked up from reference TRBV29-1 and TRBJ1-5, is SAVISQKPSRDICQRGTSLTIQCQVDSQVTMMFWYRQQPGQSLTLIATANQGSEATYESGFVIDKFPISRPNLTFSTLTVSNMSPEDSSIYLCSFMGDRYYSNQPQHFGDGTRLSIL.

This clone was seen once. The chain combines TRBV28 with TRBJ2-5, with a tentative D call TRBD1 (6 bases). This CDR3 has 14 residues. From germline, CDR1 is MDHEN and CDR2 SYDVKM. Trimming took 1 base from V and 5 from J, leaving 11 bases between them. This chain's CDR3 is CASSLSQGWETQYF. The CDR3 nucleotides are TGTGCCAGCAGTTTATCGCAGGGGTGGGAGACCCAGTACTTC.

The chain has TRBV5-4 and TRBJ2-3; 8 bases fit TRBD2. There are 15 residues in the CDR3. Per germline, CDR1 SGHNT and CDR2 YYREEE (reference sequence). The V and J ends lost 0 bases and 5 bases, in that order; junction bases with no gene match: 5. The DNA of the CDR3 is TGTGCCAGCAGCTTGGCCCCTACTAGCGGAGATACGCAGTATTTT. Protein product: CASSLAPTSGDTQYF. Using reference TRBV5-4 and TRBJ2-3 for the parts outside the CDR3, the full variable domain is ETGVTQSPTHLIKTRGQQVTLRCSSQSGHNTVSWYQQALGQGPQFIFQYYREEENGRGNFPPRFSGLQFPNYSSELNVNALELDDSALYLCASSLAPTSGDTQYFGPGTRLTVL.

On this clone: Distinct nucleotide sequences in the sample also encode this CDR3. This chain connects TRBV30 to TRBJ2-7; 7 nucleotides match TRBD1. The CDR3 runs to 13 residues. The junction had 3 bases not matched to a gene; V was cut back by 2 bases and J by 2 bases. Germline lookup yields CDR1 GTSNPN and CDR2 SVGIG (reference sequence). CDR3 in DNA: TGTGCCTGGAGTATCGGGACAGCCTACGAGCAGTACTTC. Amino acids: CAWSIGTAYEQYF.

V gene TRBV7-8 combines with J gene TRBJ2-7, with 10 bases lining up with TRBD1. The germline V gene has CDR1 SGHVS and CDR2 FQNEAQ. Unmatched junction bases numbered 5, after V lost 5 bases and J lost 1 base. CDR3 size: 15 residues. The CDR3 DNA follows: TGTGCCAGCAGCACAGGACAGGGGGGATCCTACGAGCAGTACTTC. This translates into CASSTGQGGSYEQYF.

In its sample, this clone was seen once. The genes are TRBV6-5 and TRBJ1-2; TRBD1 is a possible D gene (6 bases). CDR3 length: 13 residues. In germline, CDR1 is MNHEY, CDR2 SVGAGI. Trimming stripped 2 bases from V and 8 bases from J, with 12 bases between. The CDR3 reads CASSYEQGRGYTF. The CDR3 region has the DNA TGTGCCAGCAGTTACGAACAGGGTCGAGGCTACACCTTC.

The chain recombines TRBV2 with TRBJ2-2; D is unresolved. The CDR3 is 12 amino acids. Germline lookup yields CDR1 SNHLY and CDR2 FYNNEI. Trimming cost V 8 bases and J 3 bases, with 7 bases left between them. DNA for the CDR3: TGTGCCAGCCGGCTAGACACCGGGGAGCTGTTTTTT. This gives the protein CASRLDTGELFF.

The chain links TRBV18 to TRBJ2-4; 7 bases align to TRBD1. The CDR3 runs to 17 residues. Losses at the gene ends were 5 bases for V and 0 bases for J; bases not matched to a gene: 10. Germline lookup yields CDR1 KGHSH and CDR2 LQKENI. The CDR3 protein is CASSATGTDRAKNIQYF. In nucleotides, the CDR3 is TGTGCCAGCTCAGCGACCGGGACAGATAGAGCCAAAAACATTCAGTACTTC.

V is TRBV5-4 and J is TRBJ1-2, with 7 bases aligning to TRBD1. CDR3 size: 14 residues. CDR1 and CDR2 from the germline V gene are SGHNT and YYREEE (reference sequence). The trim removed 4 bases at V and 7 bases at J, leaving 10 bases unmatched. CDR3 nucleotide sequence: TGTGCCAGCAGCGAAGGACAGGACGCAACTGGCTACACCTTC. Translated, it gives CASSEGQDATGYTF.

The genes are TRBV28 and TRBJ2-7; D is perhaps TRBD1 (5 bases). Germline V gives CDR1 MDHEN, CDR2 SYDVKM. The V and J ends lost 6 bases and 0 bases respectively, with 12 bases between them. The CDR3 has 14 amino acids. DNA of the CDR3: TGTGCCAGCAGAAGGGGCAGAAGCTCCTACGAGCAGTACTTC. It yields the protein CASRRGRSSYEQYF.

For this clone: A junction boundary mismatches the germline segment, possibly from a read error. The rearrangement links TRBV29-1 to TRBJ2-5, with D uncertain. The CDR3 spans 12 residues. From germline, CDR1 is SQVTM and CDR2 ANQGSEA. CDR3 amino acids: CSVAPSSSASHF. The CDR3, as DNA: TGCAGCGTTGCCCCCAGTTCTTCGGCCTCCCACTTC. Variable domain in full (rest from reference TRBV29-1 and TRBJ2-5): SAVISQKPSRDICQRGTSLTIQCQVDSQVTMMFWYRQQPGQSLTLIATANQGSEATYESGFVIDKFPISRPNLTFSTLTVSNMSPEDSSIYLCSVAPSSSASHFGPGTRLLVL.

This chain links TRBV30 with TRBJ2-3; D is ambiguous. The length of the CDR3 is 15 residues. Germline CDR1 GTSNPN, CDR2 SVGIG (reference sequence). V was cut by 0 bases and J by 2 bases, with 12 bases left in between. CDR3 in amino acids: CAWSVPQALTDTQYF. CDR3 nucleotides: TGTGCCTGGAGTGTACCTCAGGCTCTCACAGATACGCAGTATTTT.

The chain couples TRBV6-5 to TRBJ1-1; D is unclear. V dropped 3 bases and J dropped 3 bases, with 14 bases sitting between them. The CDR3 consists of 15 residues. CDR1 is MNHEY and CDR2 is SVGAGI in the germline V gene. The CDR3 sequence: CASSYGLGPDTEAFF. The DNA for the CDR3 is TGTGCCAGCAGTTATGGGTTGGGCCCCGACACTGAAGCTTTCTTT.

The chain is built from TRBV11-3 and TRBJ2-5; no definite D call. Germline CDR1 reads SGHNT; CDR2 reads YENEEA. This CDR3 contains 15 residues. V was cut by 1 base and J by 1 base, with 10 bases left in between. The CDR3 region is CASSLGGSPQETQYF. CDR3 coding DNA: TGTGCCAGCAGCTTAGGAGGCAGTCCCCAAGAGACCCAGTACTTC.

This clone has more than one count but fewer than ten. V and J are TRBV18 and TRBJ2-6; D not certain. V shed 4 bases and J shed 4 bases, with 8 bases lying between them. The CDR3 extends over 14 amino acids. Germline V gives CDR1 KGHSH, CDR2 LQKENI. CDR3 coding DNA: TGTGCCAGCTCACTGGACCCGGGGGCCAACGTCCTGACTTTC. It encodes CASSLDPGANVLTF.

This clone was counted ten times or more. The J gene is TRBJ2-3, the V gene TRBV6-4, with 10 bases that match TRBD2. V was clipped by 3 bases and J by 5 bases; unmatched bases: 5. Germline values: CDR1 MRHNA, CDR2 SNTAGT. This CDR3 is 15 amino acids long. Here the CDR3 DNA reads TGTGCCAGCAGTGAATCTAGCGGGGGTAAAGATACGCAGTATTTT. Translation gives CASSESSGGKDTQYF.

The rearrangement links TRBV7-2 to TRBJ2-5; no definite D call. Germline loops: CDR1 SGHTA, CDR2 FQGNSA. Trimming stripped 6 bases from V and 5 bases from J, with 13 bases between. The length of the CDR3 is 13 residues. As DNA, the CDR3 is TGTGCCAGCAGTCAACCCCGTCGGGAGACCCAGTACTTC. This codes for CASSQPRRETQYF.

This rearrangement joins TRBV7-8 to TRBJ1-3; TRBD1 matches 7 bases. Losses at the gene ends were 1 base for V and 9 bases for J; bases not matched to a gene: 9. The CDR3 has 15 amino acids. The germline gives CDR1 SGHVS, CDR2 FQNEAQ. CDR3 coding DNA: TGTGCCAGCAGCTTAGGCCGACAGGGTTCGGGCACCATATATTTT. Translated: CASSLGRQGSGTIYF.

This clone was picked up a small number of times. This CDR3 reads CAWTSPDRGYGYTF. In nucleotides, the CDR3 is TGTGCCTGGACATCCCCGGACAGGGGTTATGGCTACACCTTC. The chain combines TRBV30 with TRBJ1-2, with TRBD1 matching over 9 bases. The CDR3 runs 14 residues. The germline V gene has CDR1 GTSNPN and CDR2 SVGIG (reference sequence). With V trimmed by 4 bases and J by 5 bases, 8 bases remained unmatched.

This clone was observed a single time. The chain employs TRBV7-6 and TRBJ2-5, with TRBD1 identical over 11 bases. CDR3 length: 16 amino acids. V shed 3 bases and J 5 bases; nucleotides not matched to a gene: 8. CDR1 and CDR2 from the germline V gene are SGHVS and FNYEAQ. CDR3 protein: CASSLNRDRGWETQYF. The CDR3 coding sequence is TGTGCCAGCAGCTTGAACCGGGACAGGGGGTGGGAGACCCAGTACTTC.